These T cell receptor beta chains were read from a single sample in a study of CD8+ T cells in alopecia areata. Assay used: immunoSEQ multiplex PCR; TCRdb lists only in-frame clones, some missing. Of about 210,000 clones detected, under 70% appear once; the ten largest clones hold more than 0.95%. Sequences were derived from CD4+ T cells sorted from blood, sampled at approximately week 44, from a patient treated with tofacitinib. The receptors derive from a human donor with alopecia areata. Both conserved end residues are part of each CDR3. A D gene is named only where the DNA matches it firmly. Expanded clones get a size class; other rows say once, few or many, or leave the size out.

TRBV4-3	TRBJ2-3	-	-	TGCGCCAGCAGCCAAGATGCGTGGGTGGCAGATACGCAGTATTTT	CASSQDAWVADTQYF
TRBV29-1	TRBJ1-2	TRBD1	-	TGCAGCGTTGCAGGGGGCTATGGCTACACCTTC	CSVAGGYGYTF
TRBV30	TRBJ2-5	-	few	TGTGCCTGGAGTGAAGGGACGGAGACCCAGTACTTC	CAWSEGTETQYF
TRBV29-1	TRBJ2-2	TRBD2	-	TGCAGCGTTGAAGATCGACAGCGGGGGGGCCCCACCGGGGAGCTGTTTTTT	CSVEDRQRGGPTGELFF
TRBV27	TRBJ2-7	TRBD1	-	TGTGCCAGCAGTTTAGGGGGACAGGGCTTCGGGCAGTACTTC	CASSLGGQGFGQYF
TRBV19	TRBJ2-1	TRBD2	few	TGTGCCAGTAGTTCAGCGGGGGCCCGAAATGAGCAGTTCTTC	CASSSAGARNEQFF
TRBV29-1	TRBJ1-1	-	few	TGCAGCGGAACAGGACTCACCACTGAAGCTTTCTTT	CSGTGLTTEAFF
TRBV30	TRBJ2-4	-	-	TGTGCCTGGAAAGTTCTGTCGACTACCAAAAACATTCAGTACTTC	CAWKVLSTTKNIQYF
TRBV12-5	TRBJ1-1	TRBD1	-	TGTGCTAGTGGTCCTGACCCAGGGGGCCTTATGGGAGCTTTCTTT	CASGPDPGGLMGAFF
TRBV29-1	TRBJ1-1	-	-	TGCAGCGTTGTAACTGGGACTGAAGCTTTCTTT	CSVVTGTEAFF
TRBV5-6	TRBJ2-7	TRBD1	-	TGTGCCAGCAGCTTACGGATACAGGGGAGCGAGCAGTACTTC	CASSLRIQGSEQYF
TRBV5-1	TRBJ2-3	-	-	TGCGCCAGCAGTCACCCTAGCACAGATACGCAGTATTTT	CASSHPSTDTQYF
TRBV29-1	TRBJ1-1	TRBD1	few	TGCAGCGCTGACAATGTGGGACAGGCCGAATTTCCCTTT	CSADNVGQAEFPF
TRBV29-1	TRBJ1-1	-	-	TGCAGCGTTGACCAGGCTCCCATGGGAGCTTTCTTT	CSVDQAPMGAFF
TRBV4-3	TRBJ2-7	TRBD1	-	TGCGCCAGCAGCCAAGATCTGACAGGGGGTTCCTACGAGCAGTACTTC	CASSQDLTGGSYEQYF
TRBV29-1	TRBJ1-2	-	-	TGCAGCGTTGAATACACAGCTAACTATGGCTACACCTTC	CSVEYTANYGYTF
TRBV2	TRBJ2-3	-	-	TGTGCCAGCAGGTATCTCACAGATACGCAGTATTTT	CASRYLTDTQYF
TRBV7-7	TRBJ2-1	-	-	TGTGCCAGCAGCTTAGAGAAGGGCTCGGGTAATGAGCAGTTCTTC	CASSLEKGSGNEQFF
TRBV20-1	TRBJ2-7	-	-	TGCAGTGCTAGAGATTCAATCGGGCAGTACTTC	CSARDSIGQYF
TRBV4-1	TRBJ1-5	-	-	TGCGCCAGCAGCCAAACTGGAGACGGCTATCAGCCCCAGCATTTT	CASSQTGDGYQPQHF
TRBV19	TRBJ1-5	-	few	TGTGCCAGTAGTATCGGGGTTAGACAGCCCCAGCATTTT	CASSIGVRQPQHF
TRBV4-3	TRBJ2-3	TRBD2	-	TGCGCCAGCAGCCAAGATGACCTAGCGGGGGGTCCTAGCACAGATACGCAGTATTTT	CASSQDDLAGGPSTDTQYF
TRBV15	TRBJ2-3	-	-	TGTGCCACCAGCCTGGACCAGGGAGGCACAGATACGCAGTATTTT	CATSLDQGGTDTQYF
TRBV7-2	TRBJ2-1	TRBD1	-	TGTGCCAGCAGCTTAGCCGGGACAGGGGGCAAAAATGAGCAGTTCTTC	CASSLAGTGGKNEQFF
TRBV29-1	TRBJ2-5	-	-	TGCAGCGTACCCCCAGGTTTAGGAGAGACCCAGTACTTC	CSVPPGLGETQYF
TRBV10-2	TRBJ2-3	-	-	TGCGCCAGCATCCAGGCGGATACGCAGTATTTT	CASIQADTQYF
TRBV4-3	TRBJ2-7	-	-	TGCGCCAGCAGCCACCATCTCGGCGCTAGCGCAAACTACGAGCAGTACTTC	CASSHHLGASANYEQYF
TRBV29-1	TRBJ2-3	-	-	TGCAGCGTTGAAGATCAGGGGCGCACAGATACGCAGTATTTT	CSVEDQGRTDTQYF
TRBV18	TRBJ1-1	TRBD1	-	TGTGCCAGCTCAAGACGACAGGGGACTGAAGCTTTCTTT	CASSRRQGTEAFF
TRBV30	TRBJ2-3	-	-	TGTGCCTCCCTCCTTTGGGATACGCAGTATTTT	CASLLWDTQYF
TRBV7-8	TRBJ2-2	-	few	TGTGCCAGCAGGGGAAGGACAGTTAACACCGGGGAGCTGTTTTTT	CASRGRTVNTGELFF
TRBV30	TRBJ1-1	TRBD1	once	TGTGCCTGGAGTGCTACTAACAGGGGGTGGGAAGCTTTCTTT	CAWSATNRGWEAFF
TRBV2	TRBJ1-1	-	-	TGTGCCAGCAGTGAAGAAGGGTGGGGAGCTTTCTTT	CASSEEGWGAFF
TRBV14	TRBJ2-7	-	-	TGTGCCAGCAGCCAACCGAATGTGGGCGAGCAGTACTTC	CASSQPNVGEQYF
TRBV12-5	TRBJ1-1	-	-	TGTGCTAGTGTTTGGGGGAACACTGAAGCTTTCTTT	CASVWGNTEAFF
TRBV29-1	TRBJ1-1	-	-	TGCAGCGTTGTAGTCGGTATATGGACCGAAGCTTTCTTT	CSVVVGIWTEAFF
TRBV5-1	TRBJ2-7	-	-	TGCGCCAGCAGCTTGGGTTTGGAGGGCTACGAGCAGTACTTC	CASSLGLEGYEQYF
TRBV18	TRBJ2-2	-	many	TGTGCCAGCTCACGAAAAGGGGGAAACACCGGGGAGCTGTTTTTT	CASSRKGGNTGELFF
TRBV18	TRBJ2-3	-	-	TGTGCCAGCTCACCACTACCCTCTTCCGGGACTAGCACAGATACGCAGTATTTT	CASSPLPSSGTSTDTQYF
TRBV14	TRBJ1-1	-	-	TGTGCCAGCAGCCAAGATTGGGGACGGAACACTGAAGCTTTCTTT	CASSQDWGRNTEAFF
TRBV11-3	TRBJ2-1	TRBD2	few	TGTGCCAGCAGCTTAGGGGCTAGCGGCCTCAATGAGCAGTTCTTC	CASSLGASGLNEQFF
TRBV2	TRBJ2-2	TRBD2	-	TGTGCCAGCAGTAACCTAGCGGGGGCCGGGGAGCTGTTTTTT	CASSNLAGAGELFF
TRBV29-1	TRBJ1-1	TRBD1	-	TGCAGCGTCACTCCGACAGGGGGCCTCACTGAAGCTTTCTTT	CSVTPTGGLTEAFF
TRBV4-1	TRBJ1-1	-	once	TGCGCCAGCAGCCAAGGGAGGGTGAACACTGAAGCTTTCTTT	CASSQGRVNTEAFF
TRBV7-2	TRBJ2-7	TRBD1	-	TGTGCCAGCAGCCGACAGGGGATCGACGAGCAGTACTTC	CASSRQGIDEQYF
TRBV7-2	TRBJ1-5	TRBD1	once	TGTGCCAGCAGCCTAACGGGACAGCCTAGCAATCAGCCCCAGCATTTT	CASSLTGQPSNQPQHF
TRBV5-1	TRBJ2-1	-	few	TGCGCCAGCAGCTTGGGTGGATTTTACAATGAGCAGTTCTTC	CASSLGGFYNEQFF
TRBV14	TRBJ1-4	-	-	TGTGCCAGCAGCCAAGTGATCTTCAACAGTCAGGGCAATGAAAAACTGTTTTTT	CASSQVIFNSQGNEKLFF
TRBV29-1	TRBJ2-2	-	few	TGCAGCGTTGTTTTATCAGCTACTAGCCACGTGAGCACCGGGGAGCTGTTTTTT	CSVVLSATSHVSTGELFF
TRBV7-3	TRBJ2-5	-	-	TGTGCCAGCAGCTTAATGGGGTCGGGAGAGACCCAGTACTTC	CASSLMGSGETQYF
TRBV5-1	TRBJ2-7	TRBD1	few	TGCGCCAGCAGCGCGGGACAGGGGGGGGGCGAGCAGTACTTC	CASSAGQGGGEQYF
TRBV7-2	TRBJ2-7	TRBD1	-	TGTGCCAGCAACCCAGGACAGGGGATCTCCTACGAGCAGTACTTC	CASNPGQGISYEQYF
TRBV5-4	TRBJ2-3	TRBD2	-	TGTGCCAGCAGCGGACTAGCGGGGATTTGGGCCACAGATACGCAGTATTTT	CASSGLAGIWATDTQYF
TRBV2	TRBJ1-5	-	few	TGTGCCAGCAGTGATGACACCAATCAGCCCCAGCATTTT	CASSDDTNQPQHF
TRBV29-1	TRBJ1-1	TRBD1	-	TGCAGCGTCCGCCCGGGACAGGGTGGGACTGAAGCTTTCTTT	CSVRPGQGGTEAFF
TRBV29-1	TRBJ1-1	-	few	TGCAGCGTTTTCAGGGACACTGAAGCTTTCTTT	CSVFRDTEAFF
TRBV18	TRBJ2-7	-	once	TGTGCCAGCTCACCACTCCGTGGGGAAAGTGTGCAGTACTTC	CASSPLRGESVQYF
TRBV29-1	TRBJ2-3	-	-	TGCAGCGTTGTATTTTCGGGGACAAGAGAGGATACGCAGTATTTT	CSVVFSGTREDTQYF
TRBV5-1	TRBJ1-1	-	-	TGCGCCAGCAGCTTGCCCGGACCGAGAGCTTTCTTT	CASSLPGPRAFF